Below, 20 T cell receptor beta chains from the same sample are listed, as sequenced in a study of blood T cell repertoires in COVID-19. Some clones are missing from TCRdb's copy, which holds only in-frame ones; the method was immunoSEQ multiplex PCR. The data contain around 280,000 clones, approximately 90% of them singletons. Sample: PBMCs or T cells enriched from blood (not recorded which). The source of these receptors is a woman in her 40s who had recovered from COVID-19.

The chain couples TRBV2 to TRBJ2-1, with a possible D match to TRBD2 (5 bases). CDR3 length equals 14 residues. Trimming took off 6 bases at V and 9 bases at J, with 18 bases between the two ends. Germline-derived CDR1 and CDR2 are SNHLY and FYNNEI. DNA of the CDR3: TGTGCCAGCAGGGGCGACACGGGGTTCGGTGAGCAGTTCTTC. This translates into CASRGDTGFGEQFF.

This chain uses TRBV19 with TRBJ2-2; the match to TRBD2 covers 8 bases. J gave up 3 bases and V 6 bases, and 3 bases lay outside the gene matches. The length of the CDR3 is 14 residues. Germline V CDR1 and CDR2: LNHDA, SQIVND (reference sequence). CDR3 bases: TGTGCCAGTAGCCCTAGCGGGTACACCGGGGAGCTGTTTTTT. As protein: CASSPSGYTGELFF.

The V and J genes are TRBV13 and TRBJ2-3, with TRBD1 as a possible D gene (6 bases). This CDR3 comprises 13 residues. CDR1 PRHDT and CDR2 FYEKMQ come from the germline V gene (reference sequence). V was trimmed by 6 bases and J by 5 bases, leaving 12 bases between them. Here the CDR3 DNA reads TGTGCCAGCAGACCGAAAGGGGGAGATACGCAGTATTTT. This gives the protein CASRPKGGDTQYF. The variable domain in full, completed from reference TRBV13 and TRBJ2-3, reads AAGVIQSPRHLIKEKRETATLKCYPIPRHDTVYWYQQGPGQDPQFLISFYEKMQSDKGSIPDRFSAQQFSDYHSELNMSSLELGDSALYFCASRPKGGDTQYFGPGTRLTVL.

The chain couples TRBV30 to TRBJ1-6, with 8 nucleotides matching TRBD1. The CDR3 is 14 amino acids. Germline-derived CDR1 and CDR2 are GTSNPN and SVGIG (reference sequence). Trimming removed 3 bases from V and 8 bases from J; junction bases left unmatched: 6. The CDR3 loop reads CAWSIGTGDSPLHF. CDR3 nucleotides: TGTGCCTGGAGCATCGGGACAGGAGATTCACCCCTCCACTTT.

The genes are TRBV28 and TRBJ1-5; tentatively, D is TRBD1 (5 bases). The CDR3 totals 15 residues. Per the germline V gene, CDR1 is MDHEN and CDR2 is SYDVKM. V shed 10 bases and J shed 6 bases, with 22 bases lying between them. CDR3 residues: CATLEERGAAQPQHF. The CDR3 bases are TGTGCCACCTTGGAAGAAAGGGGCGCGGCTCAGCCCCAGCATTTT.

The chain recombines TRBV28 with TRBJ1-2; D not resolved. This CDR3 has 14 amino acids. The V and J ends lost 2 bases and 6 bases respectively, with 13 bases between them. Germline V gene lookup returns CDR1 MDHEN and CDR2 SYDVKM. The CDR3 DNA reads as TGTGCCAGCAGTTTAACGGAGGATTCACATGGCTACACCTTC. Protein: CASSLTEDSHGYTF.

The gene calls are TRBV18 and TRBJ2-1, with 9 bases lining up with TRBD1. There are 14 residues in the CDR3. Trimming took 5 bases from V and 5 from J; bases not matched to a gene: 4. CDR1 and CDR2 from the germline V gene are KGHSH and LQKENI. The CDR3 DNA sequence: TGTGCCAGCTCAGGACAGGGGTTACACAATGAGCAGTTCTTC. This codes for CASSGQGLHNEQFF.

The J gene is TRBJ1-4, the V gene TRBV28, with no clear D. The CDR3 consists of 16 residues. V shed 6 bases and J shed 8 bases, with 22 bases lying between them. Per the germline V gene, CDR1 is MDHEN and CDR2 is SYDVKM. CDR3: CASSDPQSGRREKLFF. As DNA, the CDR3 is TGTGCCAGCAGCGACCCACAGTCCGGGAGGAGAGAAAAACTGTTTTTT.

The chain couples TRBV27 to TRBJ2-2, with TRBD1 matching 7 bases. Germline CDR1 and CDR2: MNHEY and SMNVEV (reference sequence). The CDR3 consists of 15 residues. V lost 5 bases to trimming and J lost 5 bases; unmatched junction nucleotides: 8. As DNA, the CDR3 is TGTGCCAGCAGTCCTCGGACAGGTGGGACCGGGGAGCTGTTTTTT. This sequence encodes CASSPRTGGTGELFF.

In its sample, this clone was seen once. V is TRBV3-1 (or the pseudogene TRBV3-2) and J is TRBJ2-5, with a tentative D call TRBD2 (6 bases). The CDR3 runs to 17 residues. Germline loops: CDR1 LGHDT, CDR2 YNNKEL (reference sequence). V was shortened by 0 bases and J by 3 bases, with 17 bases between the two germline ends. The DNA for the CDR3 is TGTGCCAGCAGCCAAGAACATCCGGGGAAGCGGGAAGAGACCCAGTACTTC. Translated, it gives CASSQEHPGKREETQYF.

The chain joins TRBV27 to TRBJ1-1, with TRBD1 matching over 10 bases. This CDR3 has 16 residues. V was pared by 10 bases and J by 3 bases, with 14 bases of the junction left unmatched. The germline V gene has CDR1 MNHEY and CDR2 SMNVEV (reference sequence). The CDR3 protein is CATLRRDRGRHTEAFF. The CDR3 bases are TGTGCCACCCTCCGGAGGGACAGGGGACGACACACTGAAGCTTTCTTT.

This chain uses TRBV3-1 (or the pseudogene TRBV3-2) with TRBJ1-1; D is perhaps TRBD1 (6 bases). V gave up 4 bases and J gave up 3 bases, with 15 bases separating them. The CDR3 is 15 residues long. Germline CDR1 LGHDT, CDR2 YNNKEL (reference sequence). The CDR3, as DNA: TGTGCCAGCAGCCCGGGGCCAGGGGTAGACACTGAAGCTTTCTTT. Protein sequence: CASSPGPGVDTEAFF.

The chain uses TRBV30 and TRBJ1-2; no clear D. CDR1 is GTSNPN, CDR2 SVGIG, per germline (reference sequence). The CDR3 spans 13 residues. Trimming took off 2 bases at V and 7 bases at J, with 14 bases between the two ends. The CDR3 region is CAWSTGSAGGYTF. CDR3 DNA sequence: TGTGCCTGGAGTACCGGTTCCGCCGGTGGCTACACCTTC. The complete variable domain, with remaining parts taken from reference TRBV30 and TRBJ1-2, reads SQTIHQWPATLVQPVGSPLSLECTVEGTSNPNLYWYRQAAGRGLQLLFYSVGIGQISSEVPQNLSASRPQDRQFILSSKKLLLSDSGFYLCAWSTGSAGGYTFGSGTRLTVV.

The gene calls are TRBV6-2 or TRBV6-3 and TRBJ1-5; perhaps TRBD1 as D (6 bases). CDR3 length: 16 residues. The germline V and J ends were trimmed by 4 bases and 4 bases, with 17 bases remaining between them. The germline CDR1 and CDR2 sequences are MNHEY and SVGEGT. The CDR3 spells CASSSDPQGRNQPQHF. The CDR3 bases are TGTGCCAGCAGTTCTGATCCGCAGGGGCGAAATCAGCCCCAGCATTTT.

The chain links TRBV2 to TRBJ2-7; 7 bases are a match to TRBD1. The CDR3 has 17 amino acids. Germline values: CDR1 SNHLY, CDR2 FYNNEI. V lost 6 bases and J lost 1; bases outside the gene matches: 15. In DNA, the CDR3 is TGTGCCAGCAGGACCGGGCTAGGCAGGGGGAAGTCCTACGAGCAGTACTTC. This sequence encodes CASRTGLGRGKSYEQYF.

This sequence joins TRBV19 and TRBJ2-1, with TRBD2 matching 10 bases. Germline CDR1 is LNHDA and CDR2 is SQIVND (reference sequence). The CDR3 sequence is 15 residues long. V lost 5 bases, J lost 8 bases, and 9 bases stayed unmatched. The CDR3 reads CASSENSGREDEQFF. The CDR3 bases are TGTGCCAGTAGTGAAAACAGCGGGAGGGAGGATGAGCAGTTCTTC. Complete variable domain (other parts from reference TRBV19 and TRBJ2-1): DGGITQSPKYLFRKEGQNVTLSCEQNLNHDAMYWYRQDPGQGLRLIYYSQIVNDFQKGDIAEGYSVSREKKESFPLTVTSAQKNPTAFYLCASSENSGREDEQFFGPGTRLTVL.

The V call is TRBV18, the J call TRBJ2-1, with 8 nucleotides matching TRBD2. Per the germline V gene, CDR1 is KGHSH and CDR2 is LQKENI. This CDR3 comprises 15 residues. The V segment lost 5 bases and the J segment 8 bases; nucleotides outside the gene matches: 11. The CDR3 DNA reads TGTGCCAGCTCAGACGCCGGGACTAGTTTGGATGAGCAGTTCTTC. Its protein is CASSDAGTSLDEQFF.

This chain connects TRBV7-9 to TRBJ2-7; possibly TRBD1 for D (6 bases). Germline CDR1 SEHNR, CDR2 FQNEAQ (reference sequence). V lost 5 bases and J 2 bases, leaving 13 bases between the germline ends. The CDR3 extends over 14 amino acids. The chain's CDR3 is CASSKDSYPYEQYF. In nucleotides, the CDR3 is TGTGCCAGCAGCAAGGACAGTTACCCCTACGAGCAGTACTTC.

This clone appeared a few times. The chain couples TRBV7-2 to TRBJ2-2; TRBD2 matches at 11 bases. The V and J ends lost 4 bases and 7 bases, in that order; junction bases with no gene match: 8. Germline CDR1 SGHTA, CDR2 FQGNSA. This CDR3 is 16 amino acids long. For the CDR3, the DNA is TGTGCCAGCAGCTCATCCTCTAGCGGGAGGCTCGGGGAGCTGTTTTTT. Translating it yields CASSSSSSGRLGELFF.

The chain combines TRBV9 with TRBJ2-7; TRBD2 agrees at 7 bases. The V segment lost 2 bases and the J segment 2 bases; nucleotides outside the gene matches: 4. Germline CDR1 is SGDLS and CDR2 is YYNGEE. The CDR3 extends over 14 amino acids. CDR3 protein: CASSVRSGAYEQYF. Here the CDR3 DNA reads TGTGCCAGCAGCGTTCGAAGCGGGGCCTACGAGCAGTACTTC.